The clone carrying this TCR beta chain was observed a few times. What it binds is not known. This specimen includes other DNA sequences encoding the same CDR3. The investigators reverse transcribed all of the isolated RNA, so they sequenced expressed TCRB transcripts. TCRdb keeps only in-frame clones here, not all; method: immunoSEQ multiplex PCR. This sample has more than 300,000 clones, with 7% to 10% found just once. Germline CDR1 and CDR2: SNHLY and FYNNEI. With 4 bases clipped from V and 4 bases from J, the junction kept 6 bases outside the gene matches. This CDR3 is 15 amino acids long. The record originates from a study of beta chain features in type 1 diabetes. Study-wide findings and caveats: Across all four CD4+ subsets, people with type 1 diabetes showed modestly shorter TCRB CDR3s. Still unanswered here is whether HLA type influences TCRB rearrangement.

The rearrangement joins TRBV2 to TRBJ2-5; the match to TRBD2 covers 10 bases. The source of this sequence is a man younger than 45 with type 1 diabetes. The sequenced material came from central memory CD4+ T cells from blood. The CDR3 region is CASSVPAGGRETQYF. In DNA form, the CDR3 reads TGTGCCAGCAGTGTCCCAGCGGGGGGGCGAGAGACCCAGTACTTC.